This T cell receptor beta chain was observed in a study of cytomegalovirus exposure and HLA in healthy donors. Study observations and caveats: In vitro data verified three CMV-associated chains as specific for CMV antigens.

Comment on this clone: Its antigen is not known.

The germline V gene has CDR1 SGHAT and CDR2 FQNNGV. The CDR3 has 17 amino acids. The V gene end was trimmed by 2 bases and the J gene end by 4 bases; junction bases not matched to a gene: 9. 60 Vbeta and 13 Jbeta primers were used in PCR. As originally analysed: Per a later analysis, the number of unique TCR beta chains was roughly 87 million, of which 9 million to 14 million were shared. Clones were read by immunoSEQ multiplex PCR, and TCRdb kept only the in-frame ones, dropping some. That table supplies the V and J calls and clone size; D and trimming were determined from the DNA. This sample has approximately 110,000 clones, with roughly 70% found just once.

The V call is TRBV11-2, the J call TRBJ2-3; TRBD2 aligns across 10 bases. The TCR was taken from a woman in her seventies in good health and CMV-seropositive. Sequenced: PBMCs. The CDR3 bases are TGTGCCAGCAGCTTATGGGGTAGCGGGGGGACCTCAGATACGCAGTATTTT. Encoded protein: CASSLWGSGGTSDTQYF.